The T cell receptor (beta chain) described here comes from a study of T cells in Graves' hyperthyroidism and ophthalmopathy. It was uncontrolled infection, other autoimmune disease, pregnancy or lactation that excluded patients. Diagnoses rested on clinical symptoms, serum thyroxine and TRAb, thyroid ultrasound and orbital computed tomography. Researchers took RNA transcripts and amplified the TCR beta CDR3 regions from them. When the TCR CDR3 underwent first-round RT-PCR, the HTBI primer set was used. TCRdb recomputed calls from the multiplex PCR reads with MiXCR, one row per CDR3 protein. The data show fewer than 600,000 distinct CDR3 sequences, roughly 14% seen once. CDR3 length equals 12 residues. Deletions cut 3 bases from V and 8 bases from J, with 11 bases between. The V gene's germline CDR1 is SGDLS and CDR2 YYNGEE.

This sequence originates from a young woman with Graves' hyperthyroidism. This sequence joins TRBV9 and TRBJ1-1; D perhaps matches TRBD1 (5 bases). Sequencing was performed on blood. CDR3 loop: CASSGGDREAFF. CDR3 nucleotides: TGTGCCAGCAGCGGGGGCGACCGGGAAGCTTTCTTT.